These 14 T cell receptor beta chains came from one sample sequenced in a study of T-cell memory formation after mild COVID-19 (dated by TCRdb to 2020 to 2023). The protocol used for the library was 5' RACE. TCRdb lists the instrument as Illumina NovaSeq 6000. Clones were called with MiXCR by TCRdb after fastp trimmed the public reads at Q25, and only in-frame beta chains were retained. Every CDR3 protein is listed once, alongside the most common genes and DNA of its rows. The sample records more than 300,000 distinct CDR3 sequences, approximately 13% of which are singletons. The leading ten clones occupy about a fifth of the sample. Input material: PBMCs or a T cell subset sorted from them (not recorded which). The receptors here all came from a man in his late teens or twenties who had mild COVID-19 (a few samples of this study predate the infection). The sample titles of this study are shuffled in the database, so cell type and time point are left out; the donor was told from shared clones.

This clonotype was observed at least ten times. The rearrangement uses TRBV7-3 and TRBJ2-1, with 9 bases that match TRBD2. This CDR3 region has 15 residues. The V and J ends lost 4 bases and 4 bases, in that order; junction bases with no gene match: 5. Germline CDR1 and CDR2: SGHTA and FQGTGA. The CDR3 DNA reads TGTGCCAGCAGCTACGCCCTAGCGGGGTACAATGAGCAGTTCTTC. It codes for CASSYALAGYNEQFF. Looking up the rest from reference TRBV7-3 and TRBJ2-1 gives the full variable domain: GAGVSQTPSNKVTEKGKYVELRCDPISGHTALYWYRQSLGQGPEFLIYFQGTGAADDSGLPNDRFFAVRPEGSVSTLKIQRTERGDSAVYLCASSYALAGYNEQFFGPGTRLTVL.

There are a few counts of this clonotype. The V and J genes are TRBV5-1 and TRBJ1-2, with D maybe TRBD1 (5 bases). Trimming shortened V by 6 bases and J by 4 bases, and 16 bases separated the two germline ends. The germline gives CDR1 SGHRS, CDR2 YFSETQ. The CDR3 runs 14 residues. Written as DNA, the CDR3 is TGCGCCAGCAACGTCGGAGACAGATCCTATGGCTACACCTTC. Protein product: CASNVGDRSYGYTF.

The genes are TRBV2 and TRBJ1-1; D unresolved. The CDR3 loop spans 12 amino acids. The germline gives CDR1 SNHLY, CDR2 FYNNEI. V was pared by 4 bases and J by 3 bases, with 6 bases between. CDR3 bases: TGTGCCAGCAGTGGGGTCTACACTGAAGCTTTCTTT. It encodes CASSGVYTEAFF.

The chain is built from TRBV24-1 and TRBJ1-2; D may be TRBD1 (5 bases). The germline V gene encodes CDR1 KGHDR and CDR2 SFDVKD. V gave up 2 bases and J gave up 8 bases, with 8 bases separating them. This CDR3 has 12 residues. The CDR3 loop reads CATSDSDSGYTF. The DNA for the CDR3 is TGTGCCACCAGTGATTCCGACAGCGGCTACACCTTC.

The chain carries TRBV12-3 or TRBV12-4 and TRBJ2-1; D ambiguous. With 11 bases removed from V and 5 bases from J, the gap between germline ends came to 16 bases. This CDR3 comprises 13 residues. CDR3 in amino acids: CASNLLENNEQFF. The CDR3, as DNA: TGTGCCTCCAACCTCTTAGAGAACAATGAGCAGTTCTTC.

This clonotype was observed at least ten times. This chain's CDR3 is CAISESKSPGPSDVLTF. The CDR3 nucleotides are TGTGCCATCAGTGAGTCGAAGTCGCCAGGCCCCTCGGACGTCCTGACTTTC. This chain connects TRBV10-3 to TRBJ2-6, with no clear D. This CDR3 has 17 amino acids. Germline V lookup: CDR1 ENHRY, CDR2 SYGVKD. Deletions cut 0 bases from V and 11 bases from J, with 20 bases between.

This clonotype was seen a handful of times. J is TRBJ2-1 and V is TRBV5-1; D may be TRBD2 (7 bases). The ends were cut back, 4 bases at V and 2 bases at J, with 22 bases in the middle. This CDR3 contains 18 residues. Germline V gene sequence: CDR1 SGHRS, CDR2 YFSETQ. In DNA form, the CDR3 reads TGCGCCAGCAGCCCCTGGGGGACGCGGGGGCCTGCCTACAATGAGCAGTTCTTC. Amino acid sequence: CASSPWGTRGPAYNEQFF. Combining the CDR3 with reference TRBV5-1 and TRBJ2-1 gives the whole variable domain KAGVTQTPRYLIKTRGQQVTLSCSPISGHRSVSWYQQTPGQGLQFLFEYFSETQRNKGNFPGRFSGRQFSNSRSEMNVSTLELGDSALYLCASSPWGTRGPAYNEQFFGPGTRLTVL.

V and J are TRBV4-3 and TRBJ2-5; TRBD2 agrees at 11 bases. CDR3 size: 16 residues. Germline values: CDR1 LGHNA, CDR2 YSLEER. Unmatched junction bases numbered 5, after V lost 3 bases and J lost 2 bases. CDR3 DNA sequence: TGCGCCAGCAGCCAGGGTAGCGGGGGGGATCAAGAGACCCAGTACTTC. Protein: CASSQGSGGDQETQYF.

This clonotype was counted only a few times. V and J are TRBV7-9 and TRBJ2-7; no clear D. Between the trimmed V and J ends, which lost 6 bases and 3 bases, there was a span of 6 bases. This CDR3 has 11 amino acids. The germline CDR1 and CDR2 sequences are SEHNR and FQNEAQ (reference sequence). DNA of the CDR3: TGTGCCAGCAGTACCAACTACGAGCAGTACTTC. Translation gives CASSTNYEQYF.

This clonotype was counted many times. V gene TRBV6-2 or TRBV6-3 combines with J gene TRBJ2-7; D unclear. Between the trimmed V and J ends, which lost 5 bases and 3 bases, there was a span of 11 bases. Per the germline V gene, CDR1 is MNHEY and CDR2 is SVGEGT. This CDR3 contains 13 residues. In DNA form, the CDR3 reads TGTGCCAGCAGTGGCCCGGTCAACTACGAGCAGTACGTC. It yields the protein CASSGPVNYEQYV.

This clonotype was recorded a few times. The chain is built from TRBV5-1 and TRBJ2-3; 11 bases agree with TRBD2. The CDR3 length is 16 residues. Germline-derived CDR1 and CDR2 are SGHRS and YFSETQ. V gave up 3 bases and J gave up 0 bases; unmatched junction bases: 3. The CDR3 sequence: CASSYRLAGSTDTQYF. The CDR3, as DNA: TGCGCCAGCAGCTACCGACTAGCGGGGAGCACAGATACGCAGTATTTT. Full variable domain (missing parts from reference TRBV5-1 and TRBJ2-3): KAGVTQTPRYLIKTRGQQVTLSCSPISGHRSVSWYQQTPGQGLQFLFEYFSETQRNKGNFPGRFSGRQFSNSRSEMNVSTLELGDSALYLCASSYRLAGSTDTQYFGPGTRLTVL.

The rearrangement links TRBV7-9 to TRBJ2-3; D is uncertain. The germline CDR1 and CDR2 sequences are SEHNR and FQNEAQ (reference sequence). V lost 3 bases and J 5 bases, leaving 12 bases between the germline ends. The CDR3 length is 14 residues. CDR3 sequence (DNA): TGTGCCAGCAGCTTGTATGGGTCCGAAGATACGCAGTATTTT. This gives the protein CASSLYGSEDTQYF. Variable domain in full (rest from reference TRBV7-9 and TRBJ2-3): DTGVSQNPRHKITKRGQNVTFRCDPISEHNRLYWYRQTLGQGPEFLTYFQNEAQLEKSRLLSDRFSAERPKGSFSTLEIQRTEQGDSAMYLCASSLYGSEDTQYFGPGTRLTVL.

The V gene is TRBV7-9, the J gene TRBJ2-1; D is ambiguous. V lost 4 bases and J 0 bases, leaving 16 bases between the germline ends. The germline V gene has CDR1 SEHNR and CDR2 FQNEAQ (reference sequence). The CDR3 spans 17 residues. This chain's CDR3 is CASSSQGPAVSYNEQFF. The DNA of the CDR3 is TGTGCCAGCAGCTCCCAAGGACCCGCCGTCTCCTACAATGAGCAGTTCTTC. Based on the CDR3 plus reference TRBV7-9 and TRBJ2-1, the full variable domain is DTGVSQNPRHKITKRGQNVTFRCDPISEHNRLYWYRQTLGQGPEFLTYFQNEAQLEKSRLLSDRFSAERPKGSFSTLEIQRTEQGDSAMYLCASSSQGPAVSYNEQFFGPGTRLTVL.

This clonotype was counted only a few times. CDR3 in amino acids: CASSVGNRARNSPLHF. The DNA for the CDR3 is TGTGCCAGCAGCGTAGGTAACAGGGCTCGGAATTCACCCCTCCACTTT. The chain couples TRBV9 to TRBJ1-6; tentatively, D is TRBD1 (6 bases). The ends were cut back, 0 bases at V and 7 bases at J, with 14 bases in the middle. The CDR3 is 16 amino acids. The germline V gene has CDR1 SGDLS and CDR2 YYNGEE. The entire variable domain, with the rest obtained from reference TRBV9 and TRBJ1-6, is as follows: DSGVTQTPKHLITATGQRVTLRCSPRSGDLSVYWYQQSLDQGLQFLIQYYNGEERAKGNILERFSAQQFPDLHSELNLSSLELGDSALYFCASSVGNRARNSPLHFGNGTRLTVT.